This TCR beta chain originates from a study of response to subunit inactivated influenza vaccine. This clonotype has more than one count but fewer than ten. V was pared by 4 bases and J by 5 bases, with 6 bases of the junction left unmatched. Germline loops: CDR1 SGDLS, CDR2 YYNGEE. The CDR3 has 14 residues. TCRdb ran MiXCR on the RT-PCR reads and lists one entry per CDR3 protein. Among some 160,000 distinct CDR3 sequences, about 11% were seen once, and the ten largest hold 12%. The rearrangement links TRBV9 to TRBJ2-7; 10 nucleotides match TRBD1. The material was non-naive T cells sorted from PBMCs, obtained about 40 days after vaccination. This sequence originates from a man aged 50 or older who received an inactivated influenza vaccine. The CDR3 sequence is CASSTRDRGHEQYF. Here the CDR3 DNA reads TGTGCCAGCAGCACCCGGGACAGGGGCCACGAGCAGTACTTC. Looking up the rest from reference TRBV9 and TRBJ2-7 gives the full variable domain: DSGVTQTPKHLITATGQRVTLRCSPRSGDLSVYWYQQSLDQGLQFLIQYYNGEERAKGNILERFSAQQFPDLHSELNLSSLELGDSALYFCASSTRDRGHEQYFGPGTRLTVT.